This TCR beta chain was documented in a study of shared clonotypes between healthy human individuals (dated by TCRdb to the early 2020s). In the study overall: A couple of women and a few men aged 18 to 49 years were included in the cohort. For each donor, three plates each were used for CD4 naive and CD4 memory, two plates were used for CD8 naive, and one plate was used for CD8 memory. The study deeply sequenced blood TCR repertoires of several healthy adults to estimate repertoire size and the extent of clonotype sharing between individuals. To increase sequencing depth and limit assay-specific biases, different laboratories used diverse techniques to prepare libraries and sequence TCR repertoires. Per donor, leukapheresis produced somewhere between about 0.8 and 9 billion PBMCs.

From the cysteine through the phenylalanine, the CDR3 covers 13 amino acids. The kept DNA is CDR3 alone, 39 bases in frame from the first base. Looking up the germline V gene yields CDR1 MNHEY and CDR2 SVGAGI. V is reduced by 2 bases and J by 1 base, leaving a spacing of 3 bases between them. TCR CDR3 regions were amplified from genomic DNA by multiplex PCR using the deep immunoSEQ assay. For each cell subset, the extracted genomic DNA was distributed evenly across all wells of several immunoSEQ 96-well plates, and each plate served as one replicate. For sorted subsets, each replicate PCR was loaded with around 220 ng genomic DNA, equivalent to about 33,000 T cell genomes. The purified libraries were quantified using a Qubit 3.0 fluorometer, sized with a Bioanalyzer 2100, and then quantified again using the KAPA Library Quantification kit. Every immunoSEQ 96-well plate was sequenced on a separate single-read 150-cycle Illumina NextSeq 550 flow cell. The study's own analysis went as follows. Because the immunoSEQ output included only junctional sequences and no quality scores, the filtering could not be the same as the filtering used for full-length reads. Sequences were annotated with PyIR, a Python wrapper for IgBLAST v1.9, using IMGT germline references to assign V/J genes and CDR3. Reads were filtered out if the reads had weak V/J assignments (E-value above 1e-6), no CDR3, stop codons, out-of-frame junctions, or ambiguous translated residues. V3J clonotypes were defined as sequences sharing the same inferred V gene, J gene, and CDR3 amino acid sequence. The percentage overlap between two repertoires was calculated by dividing the number of shared unique clonotypes by the size of the smaller repertoire. Three approaches were used to assess repertoire richness: RTK rarefaction, the Chao1 estimator, and Recon v2.1 estimates of unobserved clonotypes. OLGA was used to compute generation probabilities for all TCRbeta clonotypes that the gDNA method yielded from a few donors. Sourced from immuneACCESS, this table was stored by TCRdb with only in-frame sequences that have V and J called. A share of the clones is absent; for the studies checked, an unresolved V gene accounts for under half, and the remainder has no known explanation. That table furnishes V, J and clone size, whereas the DNA furnished D and trimming. A total of a few million clones appear in this sample, 90% to 95% of them only once. About 0.41% of the sample belongs to the ten largest clones.

What the authors observed across the whole study: The genetic and exposure-history diversity represented was limited by the small number of donors. Higher generation probabilities were observed for clonotypes shared by all four sorted-subset donors than for non-shared clonotypes. Naive subsets generally had larger estimated clonotype richness than memory subsets did. Incomplete sequencing was indicated by rarefaction of sorted-subset datasets, despite the large sequencing depth. Sampling was restricted to blood, and TCR repertoires in tissue are likely to differ from TCR repertoires in blood. Pairwise subsampling indicated that sequencing depth was expected to affect the degree of clonotype sharing among donors. Sharing across several donors was observed for about 5% of naive CD4, less than 4% of naive CD8, about 2.5% of memory CD4, and 0.4% of memory CD8 clonotypes.

Details on this clone: Its antigen is not yet known. No base qualities exist here, and no much larger clone lies one base off it. The identical CDR3 is also encoded by other nucleotide sequences in the sample.

Donors were healthy HIV-negative adults with no recently reported acute infections or vaccinations. Every donor was a Caucasian adult residing in Nashville, Tennessee, USA. CD4+ T cells were enriched by magnetic negative selection; naive cells were then positively selected on CD45RA, and the negative fraction formed the memory subset. Blood was collected by leukapheresis, and PBMCs were isolated by Ficoll-Histopaque density gradient centrifugation and then cryopreserved in liquid nitrogen vapor phase. Analytical flow cytometry was used to check the purity and quantity of every magnetically sorted T cell population. Genomic DNA was isolated from each sorted fraction and quantified by UV absorbance on a Nanodrop 2000c.

The TCR originated in a man between 18 and 35 years old in good health. Some clones in this sample may be carry-over from other donors' samples. This receptor chain uses TRBV6-5 and TRBJ1-5, with the D gene not confidently named. Sequencing was performed on naive CD4+ T cells from PBMCs. The cell subset or site label, as the study defines it: CD45RA+ positively selected. The base sequence is TGTGCCAGCAGTTACCAAAGCAATCAGCCCCAGCATTTT. Translation gives CASSYQSNQPQHF.